This entry lists 27 T cell receptor beta chains sequenced from one sample in a study of radiation and T cells in renal cell carcinoma. TCRdb's table, derived via immunoSEQ multiplex PCR, lists solely in-frame clones and lacks some. The sample comprises 45,000 to 55,000 clones, 80% of which are singletons, and 25% to 35% rests with the top ten. Time point indicated: blood 2 weeks post-SBRT. Regarding treatment: 15 Gy SBRT to primary tumor, nephrectomy 4 weeks later. This specimen was blood, taken from a patient whose treatment included radiotherapy and nephrectomy. The origin of the receptors is a woman aged 70-85 years with renal cell carcinoma.

The chain joins TRBV21-1 to TRBJ2-1. TRBV21-1 is assigned pseudogene status. The CDR3 runs to 14 residues. The CDR3 sequence: CASSNGGHYNEQFF. CDR3 bases: TGTGCCAGCAGCAACGGGGGACACTACAATGAGCAGTTCTTC.

V and J are TRBV19 and TRBJ1-5; a weak D match, TRBD1 (6 bases). Between the trimmed V and J ends, which lost 6 bases and 11 bases, there was a span of 23 bases. Germline V gives CDR1 LNHDA, CDR2 SQIVND (reference sequence). The CDR3 extends over 15 amino acids. The CDR3 DNA reads TGTGCCAGTAGCCATACCGGGGGGGGCCCCATGACCCAGCATTTT. Translated: CASSHTGGGPMTQHF.

The chain recombines TRBV2 with TRBJ2-3; D gene unclear. Germline CDR1 is SNHLY and CDR2 is FYNNEI. This CDR3 has 15 amino acids. Trimming pared 3 bases from V and 2 bases from J, leaving 12 bases between. CDR3 residues: CASSDTSIFTDTQYF. The CDR3 region has the DNA TGTGCCAGCAGTGACACCTCAATATTCACAGATACGCAGTATTTT.

CDR3 sequence: CARSLVGLAGGPSETQYF. CDR3 in DNA: TGTGCCAGAAGCTTGGTAGGCCTAGCGGGGGGGCCATCGGAGACCCAGTACTTC. This chain connects TRBV5-3 to TRBJ2-5, with TRBD2 matching 12 bases. TRBV5-3 is an ORF; its function is uncertain. The CDR3 runs to 18 residues. The J segment lost 5 bases and the V segment lost 0 bases, leaving 11 bases of the junction unmatched.

The chain links TRBV2 to TRBJ1-3, with D tentatively TRBD1 (5 bases). Germline V gene sequence: CDR1 SNHLY, CDR2 FYNNEI. Trimming removed 0 bases from V and 2 bases from J, with 17 bases in between. This CDR3 has 18 amino acids. The CDR3 region is CASSEARGRVGAGNTIYF. In DNA, the CDR3 is TGTGCCAGCAGTGAAGCTCGCGGCAGGGTTGGCGCTGGAAACACCATATATTTT.

The rearrangement joins TRBV27 to TRBJ1-4; 8 bases align to TRBD1. The V segment lost 5 bases and the J segment 7 bases; nucleotides outside the gene matches: 12. This CDR3 contains 16 residues. CDR1 MNHEY and CDR2 SMNVEV come from the germline V gene (reference sequence). The CDR3 nucleotides read TGTGCCAGCAGTCGAAATACAGGGGGGTTTAGTGAAAAACTGTTTTTT. Encoded protein: CASSRNTGGFSEKLFF.

This clone is a singleton in its sample. This sequence joins TRBV20-1 and TRBJ2-5; D not resolved. Germline CDR1 DFQATT, CDR2 SNEGSKA (reference sequence). Trimming cost V 2 bases and J 5 bases, with 6 bases left between them. This CDR3 has 11 residues. The CDR3 is CSARPSETQYF. Written as DNA, the CDR3 is TGCAGTGCTAGACCCTCGGAGACCCAGTACTTC.

This rearrangement joins TRBV6-6 to TRBJ1-2; 9 bases agree with TRBD1. The CDR3 has 14 residues. J lost 6 bases, V lost 6 bases, and 8 bases had no gene match. Looked up from germline, CDR1 is MNHNY and CDR2 is SVGAGI (reference sequence). CDR3 sequence (DNA): TGTGCCAGCAGACGCGGACAGGGGATAGATGGCTACACCTTC. Protein product: CASRRGQGIDGYTF.

The chain recombines TRBV30 with TRBJ2-5; 9 positions match TRBD2. The CDR3 covers 14 residues. The V gene end was trimmed by 5 bases and the J gene end by 8 bases; junction bases not matched to a gene: 12. Germline V gene sequence: CDR1 GTSNPN, CDR2 SVGIG (reference sequence). The CDR3 DNA sequence: TGTGCCTGGGAAGATAGCGGGAGTCCAGGCACCCAGTACTTC. It codes for CAWEDSGSPGTQYF.

This clone was observed a handful of times. The CDR3 coding sequence is TGTGCCATCAGTGAGTCGATAGGAGGGAACGAGCAGTACTTC. Its protein is CAISESIGGNEQYF. The rearrangement uses TRBV10-3 and TRBJ2-7, with D possibly TRBD2 on 6 matching bases. Per the germline V gene, CDR1 is ENHRY and CDR2 is SYGVKD. This CDR3 has 14 amino acids. The ends were cut back, 0 bases at V and 5 bases at J, with 11 bases in the middle.

The J gene is TRBJ1-5, the V gene TRBV19; tentative D call: TRBD1 (5 bases). This CDR3 spans 17 amino acids. CDR1 and CDR2 (germline): LNHDA, SQIVND (reference sequence). V was shortened by 6 bases and J by 2 bases, with 20 bases between the two germline ends. The CDR3 bases are TGTGCCAGTAGCAATTTCGGGACCATTGAAGGCAATCAGCCCCAGCATTTT. It is translated as CASSNFGTIEGNQPQHF.

The CDR3 sequence: CASSQGAGAFSNQPQHF. In DNA, the CDR3 is TGTGCCAGCAGCCAAGGGGCGGGGGCGTTTAGCAATCAGCCCCAGCATTTT. This chain links TRBV16 with TRBJ1-5, with D possibly matching TRBD1 (6 bases). Per the germline V gene, CDR1 is KGHSY and CDR2 is FQNENV. This CDR3 is built from 17 residues. V lost 2 bases to trimming and J lost 0 bases, with 14 bases between them.

The chain employs TRBV7-6 and TRBJ2-1; no definite D call. The V gene's germline CDR1 is SGHVS and CDR2 FNYEAQ. Trimming took 4 bases from V and 4 from J, leaving 5 bases between them. The CDR3 has 12 residues. In DNA form, the CDR3 reads TGTGCCAGCAGCTATAATTACAATGAGCAGTTCTTC. This translates into CASSYNYNEQFF.

This clone turned up a few times. The rearrangement uses TRBV14 and TRBJ1-1, with a weak D call TRBD1 (5 bases). The CDR3 loop spans 13 amino acids. V lost 0 bases and J 6 bases, leaving 8 bases between the germline ends. Germline V CDR1 and CDR2: SGHDN, FVKESK. CDR3 bases: TGTGCCAGCAGCCAAGACTGGGGGGCTGAAGCTTTCTTT. Amino acid sequence: CASSQDWGAEAFF. The complete variable domain, with remaining parts taken from reference TRBV14 and TRBJ1-1, reads EAGVTQFPSHSVIEKGQTVTLRCDPISGHDNLYWYRRVMGKEIKFLLHFVKESKQDESGMPNNRFLAERTGGTYSTLKVQPAELEDSGVYFCASSQDWGAEAFFGQGTRLTVV.

This chain uses TRBV18 with TRBJ1-2, with 7 bases aligning to TRBD1. The CDR3 is 15 residues long. The V gene end was trimmed by 1 base and the J gene end by 1 base; junction bases not matched to a gene: 3. CDR1 is KGHSH, CDR2 LQKENI, per germline. In nucleotides, the CDR3 is TGTGCCAGCTCACCACGGGGACAGCTTAACTATGGCTACACCTTC. This gives the protein CASSPRGQLNYGYTF.

The chain has TRBV9 and TRBJ1-1, with a possible D match to TRBD1 (6 bases). From germline, CDR1 is SGDLS and CDR2 YYNGEE. This CDR3 comprises 16 residues. The V and J ends lost 3 bases and 0 bases respectively, with 15 bases between them. CDR3 region: CASSAGTPVLNTEAFF. The DNA of the CDR3 is TGTGCCAGCAGCGCCGGGACACCTGTATTGAACACTGAAGCTTTCTTT.

The genes are TRBV28 and TRBJ2-7; D is undetermined. The germline V gene encodes CDR1 MDHEN and CDR2 SYDVKM. The germline V and J ends were trimmed by 10 bases and 4 bases, with 14 bases remaining between them. The CDR3 loop spans 12 amino acids. CDR3 amino acids: CATTKPTYEQYF. The DNA of the CDR3 is TGTGCCACCACCAAACCCACATACGAGCAGTACTTC.

The chain carries TRBV27 and TRBJ1-1, with TRBD1 as a possible D gene (5 bases). V lost 3 bases and J lost 1, with 18 bases in between. This CDR3 has 17 residues. Looked up from germline, CDR1 is MNHEY and CDR2 is SMNVEV (reference sequence). CDR3 protein: CASSFGRTKGANTEAFF. CDR3 nucleotide sequence: TGTGCCAGCAGTTTTGGGAGGACAAAAGGGGCGAACACTGAAGCTTTCTTT.

In this sample, this clone turned up many times. This sequence joins TRBV6-5 and TRBJ2-7; D is ambiguous. Deletions cut 2 bases from V and 5 bases from J, with 4 bases between. CDR3 size: 11 residues. Germline CDR1 and CDR2: MNHEY and SVGAGI. The CDR3 region is CASSYDNEQYF. CDR3 coding DNA: TGTGCCAGCAGTTACGACAACGAGCAGTACTTC.

The rearrangement uses TRBV5-1 and TRBJ2-6; 8 nucleotides line up with TRBD1. With V trimmed by 3 bases and J by 2 bases, 10 bases remained unmatched. Germline-derived CDR1 and CDR2 are SGHRS and YFSETQ. The CDR3 totals 18 residues. This chain's CDR3 is CASSSWTGRSTGANVLTF. The CDR3 DNA reads as TGCGCCAGCAGCTCATGGACAGGGAGGAGTACTGGGGCCAACGTCCTGACTTTC. Full variable domain (missing parts from reference TRBV5-1 and TRBJ2-6): KAGVTQTPRYLIKTRGQQVTLSCSPISGHRSVSWYQQTPGQGLQFLFEYFSETQRNKGNFPGRFSGRQFSNSRSEMNVSTLELGDSALYLCASSSWTGRSTGANVLTFGAGSRLTVL.

J is TRBJ1-1 and V is TRBV19, with D unclear. Trimming cost V 6 bases and J 11 bases, with 16 bases left between them. This CDR3 comprises 12 residues. CDR1 LNHDA and CDR2 SQIVND come from the germline V gene (reference sequence). This chain's CDR3 is CASRDGGSQAFF. The CDR3 DNA follows: TGTGCCAGTAGAGATGGAGGGTCGCAGGCTTTCTTT.

The chain uses TRBV10-3 and TRBJ1-3; TRBD1 agrees at 8 bases. CDR3 length equals 15 residues. Trimming at V came to 10 bases and at J to 4 bases, leaving 12 bases not matched to a gene. Germline values: CDR1 ENHRY, CDR2 SYGVKD. In DNA, the CDR3 is TGTGCCAGCAACAGGGGGGACGAAACCGGAAACACCATATATTTT. It specifies CASNRGDETGNTIYF.

With respect to this clone: At one end the junction does not follow the germline gene, possibly because of a read error. The rearrangement joins TRBV5-4 to TRBJ2-5; 8 nucleotides agree with TRBD2. Germline CDR1 reads SGHNT; CDR2 reads YYREEE (reference sequence). There are 14 residues in the CDR3. CDR3 sequence: CAGSPAGGQETQYF. CDR3 sequence (DNA): TGTGCCGGCAGCCCGGCGGGGGGCCAAGAGACCCAGTACTTC.

V and J are TRBV5-1 and TRBJ2-7; TRBD2 aligns across 12 bases. The CDR3 loop spans 15 amino acids. Germline trimming cut 4 bases from V and 5 bases from J; bases unmatched to any gene: 7. From germline, CDR1 is SGHRS and CDR2 YFSETQ. The CDR3 is CASSDRLAGVNEQYF. The CDR3 region has the DNA TGCGCCAGCAGCGATAGACTAGCGGGAGTCAACGAGCAGTACTTC.

This clone has only a few counts. The genes are TRBV9 and TRBJ2-1; D unresolved. The germline gives CDR1 SGDLS, CDR2 YYNGEE. This CDR3 has 16 residues. The V end lost 1 base, the J end lost 6 bases, and 17 bases lay between the germline ends. The CDR3, as DNA: TGTGCCAGCAGCGTAATGGGCGGACCCCCTCTCAATGAGCAGTTCTTC. Translating gives CASSVMGGPPLNEQFF.

V usage is TRBV2 and J usage is TRBJ2-5, with D uncertain. V dropped 3 bases and J dropped 4 bases, with 6 bases sitting between them. Germline V lookup: CDR1 SNHLY, CDR2 FYNNEI. The CDR3 runs to 12 residues. The CDR3 nucleotides are TGTGCCAGCAGTGAGAGCCGAGAGACCCAGTACTTC. Translated, it gives CASSESRETQYF. Full variable domain (missing parts from reference TRBV2 and TRBJ2-5): EPEVTQTPSHQVTQMGQEVILRCVPISNHLYFYWYRQILGQKVEFLVSFYNNEISEKSEIFDDQFSVERPDGSNFTLKIRSTKLEDSAMYFCASSESRETQYFGPGTRLLVL.

Here the CDR3 reads CASSLEVGVGETQYF. Written as DNA, the CDR3 is TGCGCCAGCAGCTTGGAGGTAGGGGTGGGAGAGACCCAGTACTTC. V and J are TRBV5-1 and TRBJ2-5; weak D call: TRBD1 (5 bases). Germline CDR1 SGHRS, CDR2 YFSETQ. Trimming stripped 0 bases from V and 4 bases from J, with 13 bases between. The CDR3 spans 15 residues.